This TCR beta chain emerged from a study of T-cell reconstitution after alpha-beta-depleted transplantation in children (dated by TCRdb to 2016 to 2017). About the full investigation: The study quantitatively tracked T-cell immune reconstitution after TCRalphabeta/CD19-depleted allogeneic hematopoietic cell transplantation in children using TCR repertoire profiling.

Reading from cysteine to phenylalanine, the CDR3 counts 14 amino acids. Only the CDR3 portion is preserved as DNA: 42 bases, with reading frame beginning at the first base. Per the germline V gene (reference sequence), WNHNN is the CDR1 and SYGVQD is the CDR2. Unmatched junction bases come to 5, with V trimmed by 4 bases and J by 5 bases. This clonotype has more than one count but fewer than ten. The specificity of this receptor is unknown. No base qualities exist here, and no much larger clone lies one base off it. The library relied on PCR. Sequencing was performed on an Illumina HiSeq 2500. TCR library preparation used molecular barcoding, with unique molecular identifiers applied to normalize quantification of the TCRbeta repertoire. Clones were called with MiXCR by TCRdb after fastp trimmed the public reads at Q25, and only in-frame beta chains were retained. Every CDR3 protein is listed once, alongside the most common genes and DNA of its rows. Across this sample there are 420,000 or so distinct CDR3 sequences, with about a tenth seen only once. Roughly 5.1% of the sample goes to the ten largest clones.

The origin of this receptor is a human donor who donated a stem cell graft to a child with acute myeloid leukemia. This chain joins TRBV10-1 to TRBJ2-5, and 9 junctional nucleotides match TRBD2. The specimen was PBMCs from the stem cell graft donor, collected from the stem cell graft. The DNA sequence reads TGCGCCAGCAGTGTTGGGACTAGCATGGAGACCCAGTACTTC. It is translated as CASSVGTSMETQYF.